These T cell receptor beta chains were read from a single sample in a study of OX40 agonist ivuxolimab in advanced cancers. Libraries were prepared by immunoSEQ multiplex PCR; TCRdb keeps only in-frame clonotypes and omits some of them. The profile shows about 93,000 clones, 94% of them singletons. Sequencing was performed on CD4+ or CD8+ T cells sorted from blood, taken in a trial of the OX40 agonist ivuxolimab. These receptors were collected from an adult with an advanced solid tumor such as melanoma, head and neck, liver or kidney cancer. Each CDR3 is given with its conserved first and last residue. Fields, in order: J gene, clone size, V gene, D gene, CDR3 DNA, CDR3 protein. A D gene is named only where the DNA matches it firmly. A clone size is listed for some rows: how often the clone was seen (once, few, many), or a class if it is expanded.

j_call: TRBJ1-1; clone_size: NA; v_call: TRBV14; d_call: NA; cdr3_nt: TGTGCCAGCAGCCTAATTCATTTGGGGGCAACTGAAGCTTTCTTT; cdr3_aa: CASSLIHLGATEAFF
j_call: TRBJ1-1; clone_size: NA; v_call: TRBV25-1; d_call: NA; cdr3_nt: TGTGCCAGCAGTGAAGAGGGGAATACTGAAGCTTTCTTT; cdr3_aa: CASSEEGNTEAFF
j_call: TRBJ2-1; clone_size: NA; v_call: TRBV5-6; d_call: TRBD2; cdr3_nt: TGTGCCAGCAGCGTGGGAGGGAGCTCCTACAATGAGCAGTTCTTC; cdr3_aa: CASSVGGSSYNEQFF
j_call: TRBJ1-1; clone_size: NA; v_call: TRBV5-4; d_call: NA; cdr3_nt: TGTGCCAGCAGCTTCGCGAACACTGAAGCTTTCTTT; cdr3_aa: CASSFANTEAFF
j_call: TRBJ1-2; clone_size: NA; v_call: TRBV27; d_call: NA; cdr3_nt: TGTGCCAGCAGTTCCCGACAAGAGGGCTACACCTTC; cdr3_aa: CASSSRQEGYTF
j_call: TRBJ1-4; clone_size: NA; v_call: TRBV4-1; d_call: NA; cdr3_nt: TGCGCCAGCAGCCAAGATCCAGGGAGGAATGAAAAACTGTTTTTT; cdr3_aa: CASSQDPGRNEKLFF
j_call: TRBJ2-5; clone_size: NA; v_call: TRBV11-2; d_call: TRBD2; cdr3_nt: TGTGCCAGCAGCCCCGACTTGACTAGCGGGGAAGAGACCCAGTACTTC; cdr3_aa: CASSPDLTSGEETQYF
j_call: TRBJ2-2; clone_size: NA; v_call: TRBV7-3; d_call: NA; cdr3_nt: TGTGCCAGCAGCTTAAACAGCCGGGGCCTCACCGGGGAGCTGTTTTTT; cdr3_aa: CASSLNSRGLTGELFF
j_call: TRBJ1-1; clone_size: NA; v_call: TRBV5-4; d_call: NA; cdr3_nt: TGCGCCAGCAGCCAAATGGGGGGGTTCACTGAAGCTTTCTTT; cdr3_aa: CASSQMGGFTEAFF
j_call: TRBJ1-2; clone_size: NA; v_call: TRBV6-6; d_call: NA; cdr3_nt: TGTGCCAGCAGCCTTAAGGGAGGTGGCTACACCTTC; cdr3_aa: CASSLKGGGYTF
j_call: TRBJ2-5; clone_size: NA; v_call: TRBV19; d_call: TRBD2; cdr3_nt: TGTGCCAGTAGTATTCTCTACGCGGGGGGCCGAAAAGAGACCCAGTACTTC; cdr3_aa: CASSILYAGGRKETQYF
j_call: TRBJ2-7; clone_size: once; v_call: TRBV28; d_call: TRBD1; cdr3_nt: TGTGCCAGCAGTTTAGAAGAGACAGGGACCCACGAGCAGTACTTC; cdr3_aa: CASSLEETGTHEQYF
j_call: TRBJ2-6; clone_size: NA; v_call: TRBV27; d_call: NA; cdr3_nt: TGTGCCAGCAGTGGGGGCTCTGGGGCCAACGTCCTGACTTTC; cdr3_aa: CASSGGSGANVLTF
j_call: TRBJ2-7; clone_size: NA; v_call: TRBV19; d_call: NA; cdr3_nt: TGTGCCAGTAGCTGGACAGCGACCTACGAGCAGTACTTC; cdr3_aa: CASSWTATYEQYF
j_call: TRBJ2-3; clone_size: once; v_call: TRBV29-1; d_call: TRBD1; cdr3_nt: TGCAGCGTTGAAGCCTGGGGACAGGGGGCGTTATCGGCCACATGGGATACGCAGTATTTT; cdr3_aa: CSVEAWGQGALSATWDTQYF
j_call: TRBJ2-7; clone_size: NA; v_call: TRBV11-2; d_call: TRBD1; cdr3_nt: TGTGCCAGCAGCTTAGGGGCGGCCAGGGGGTACGAGCAGTACTTC; cdr3_aa: CASSLGAARGYEQYF
j_call: TRBJ2-7; clone_size: NA; v_call: TRBV21-1; d_call: NA; cdr3_nt: TGTGCCAGCAGCAAACCACGGGACATACTATCGCGTGAGCAGTACTTC; cdr3_aa: CASSKPRDILSREQYF
j_call: TRBJ2-3; clone_size: NA; v_call: TRBV6-1; d_call: NA; cdr3_nt: TGTGCCAGCAGTCCCTCGGCGGGGAGAGATACGCAGTATTTT; cdr3_aa: CASSPSAGRDTQYF
j_call: TRBJ1-1; clone_size: NA; v_call: TRBV5-4; d_call: NA; cdr3_nt: TGTGCCAGCAGCTTTAGGGACTGGACTGAAGCTTTCTTT; cdr3_aa: CASSFRDWTEAFF
j_call: TRBJ1-1; clone_size: NA; v_call: TRBV30; d_call: NA; cdr3_nt: TGTGCCTGGAGTGTAGGAGGAATGAACACTGAAGCTTTCTTT; cdr3_aa: CAWSVGGMNTEAFF
j_call: TRBJ1-5; clone_size: NA; v_call: TRBV10-3; d_call: NA; cdr3_nt: TGTGCCATCAGTGAGTCAGGGCACAATCAGCCCCAGCATTTT; cdr3_aa: CAISESGHNQPQHF